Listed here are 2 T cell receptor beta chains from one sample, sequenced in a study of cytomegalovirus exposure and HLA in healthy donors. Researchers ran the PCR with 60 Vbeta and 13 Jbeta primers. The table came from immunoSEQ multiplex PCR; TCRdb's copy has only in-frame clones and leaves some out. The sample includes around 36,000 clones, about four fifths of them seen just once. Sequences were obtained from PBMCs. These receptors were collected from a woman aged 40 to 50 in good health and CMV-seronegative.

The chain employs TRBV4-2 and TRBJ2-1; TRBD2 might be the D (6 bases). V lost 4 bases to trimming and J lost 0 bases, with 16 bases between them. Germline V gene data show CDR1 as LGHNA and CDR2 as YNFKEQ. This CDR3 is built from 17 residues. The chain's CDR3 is CASSPHSGPSSYNEQFF. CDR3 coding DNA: TGTGCCAGCAGCCCCCATAGCGGCCCTAGCTCCTACAATGAGCAGTTCTTC.

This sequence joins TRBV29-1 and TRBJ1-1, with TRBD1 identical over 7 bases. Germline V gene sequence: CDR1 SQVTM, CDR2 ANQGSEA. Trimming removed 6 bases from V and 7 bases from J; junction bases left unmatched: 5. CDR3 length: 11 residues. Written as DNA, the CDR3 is TGCAGCGTAAGACAGGGAGTTGAAGCTTTCTTT. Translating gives CSVRQGVEAFF.